This TCR beta chain stems from a study of shared clonotypes between healthy human individuals. Across the study: The cohort comprised a couple of women and a few men. Their ages spanned 18 to 49 years.

Deep level was the assay's run setting. Method: immunoSEQ multiplex PCR; TCRdb's copy keeps in-frame clones and lacks some. Among 2.3 million or so clones listed, over 90% were seen once. CDR3 length: 12 residues. Germline loops: CDR1 SGHDN, CDR2 FVKESK. Trimming took off 3 bases at V and 0 bases at J, with 1 base between the two ends. Sequencing was performed on naive CD4+ T cells from PBMCs. The subset here: CD45RA+ positively selected. This chain uses TRBV14 with TRBJ2-3; no firm D call. The clonotype comes from a man aged 18 to 29 in good health. Some clones in this sample may be carry-over from other donors' samples. CDR3 residues: CASSQSTDTQYF. CDR3 sequence (DNA): TGTGCCAGCAGCCAGAGCACAGATACGCAGTATTTT.